This paragraph covers one T cell receptor beta chain sequence. The sample originates from a study of blood T cell repertoires in COVID-19. Study-level information: The United States, Italy and Spain provided the acute and convalescent COVID-19 samples. T cells, B-cell-depleted T cells, or PBMCs provided the cDNA or gDNA that served as material.

Germline values: CDR1 SGHAT, CDR2 FQNNGV. The V gene lost 6 bases and the J gene lost 2 bases, with 5 bases spanning the gap. The CDR3 loop spans 13 amino acids. Original methodology: Reference gene primer amplification yielded estimated nucleated cell counts. Libraries were prepared by immunoSEQ multiplex PCR; TCRdb keeps only in-frame clonotypes and omits some of them. That table gives V, J and clone size, and the DNA gave D and trimming. The data contain some 200,000 clones, around 87% of them singletons. The sequence derives from a man in his forties or fifties with active or convalescent COVID-19. Sequencing was done on a sample of peripheral blood. The chain joins TRBV11-2 to TRBJ2-6; D not certain. The CDR3 nucleotides read TGTGCCAGCAGTTCGGCTGGGGCCAACGTCCTGACTTTC. Protein sequence: CASSSAGANVLTF.